The clone carrying this T cell receptor (beta chain) was counted between two and nine times. The sample comes from a study of control samples from healthy donors and cancer patients. TCRdb keeps only in-frame clones here, not all; method: immunoSEQ multiplex PCR. The data show around 89,000 clones, more than 75% seen once. CDR3 length: 16 residues. Germline assignment: CDR1 SGHRS and CDR2 YFSETQ. The V and J ends lost 5 bases and 8 bases, in that order; junction bases with no gene match: 15. This receptor was identified in a woman aged 55-70 years in good health. The sequenced sample consisted of blood. The rearrangement uses TRBV5-1 and TRBJ1-4, with 7 bases matching TRBD1. CDR3 coding DNA: TGCGCCAGCAGTTTTAGTGGGACAGACGAGGGGGAAAAACTGTTTTTT. Protein: CASSFSGTDEGEKLFF.